A single sample is the source of the 30 T cell receptor beta chains below, sequenced in a study of cytomegalovirus exposure and HLA in healthy donors. It was with 60 Vbeta and 13 Jbeta primers that the PCR ran. Clones were read by immunoSEQ multiplex PCR, and TCRdb kept only the in-frame ones, dropping some. The table includes about 180,000 clones, roughly four fifths detected once. The sample was PBMCs. The receptors were gathered from a woman aged 25 to 39 in good health and CMV-seronegative.

The chain combines TRBV30 with TRBJ2-7; tentative D call: TRBD2 (6 bases). Trimming stripped 2 bases from V and 3 bases from J, with 14 bases between. The CDR3 spans 14 residues. Germline CDR1 reads GTSNPN; CDR2 reads SVGIG (reference sequence). CDR3 sequence (DNA): TGTGCCTGGAGTCCCTCCCAGGGACTCTACGAGCAGTACTTC. Its translation: CAWSPSQGLYEQYF. The full variable domain, with the rest looked up from reference TRBV30 and TRBJ2-7, is SQTIHQWPATLVQPVGSPLSLECTVEGTSNPNLYWYRQAAGRGLQLLFYSVGIGQISSEVPQNLSASRPQDRQFILSSKKLLLSDSGFYLCAWSPSQGLYEQYFGPGTRLTVT.

The chain carries TRBV5-4 and TRBJ2-1; the D gene is possibly TRBD2 (6 bases). V gave up 1 base and J gave up 2 bases, with 10 bases separating them. There are 15 residues in the CDR3. Germline V CDR1 and CDR2: SGHNT, YYREEE (reference sequence). For the CDR3, the DNA is TGTGCCAGCAGCTTGTCGGGGGTCCCCTACAATGAGCAGTTCTTC. It specifies CASSLSGVPYNEQFF.

The rearrangement uses TRBV2 and TRBJ2-5, with 11 bases that match TRBD2. Germline V gene lookup returns CDR1 SNHLY and CDR2 FYNNEI. This CDR3 is 18 amino acids long. V was clipped by 1 base and J by 1 base; unmatched bases: 8. CDR3 DNA: TGTGCCAGCAGTGAAGATCTAGCGGGGGGAACAATCCAAGAGACCCAGTACTTC. It encodes CASSEDLAGGTIQETQYF. Supplemented by reference TRBV2 and TRBJ2-5, the full variable domain reads EPEVTQTPSHQVTQMGQEVILRCVPISNHLYFYWYRQILGQKVEFLVSFYNNEISEKSEIFDDQFSVERPDGSNFTLKIRSTKLEDSAMYFCASSEDLAGGTIQETQYFGPGTRLLVL.

This clone has just a few counts. V usage is TRBV7-8 and J usage is TRBJ2-3, with D tentatively TRBD2 (6 bases). CDR1 is SGHVS and CDR2 is FQNEAQ in the germline V gene. V was clipped by 1 base and J by 2 bases, with 19 bases between them. The CDR3 loop spans 18 amino acids. The CDR3, as DNA: TGTGCCAGCAGCTTAGTTCACGGGGGTATGAGGTTCACAGATACGCAGTATTTT. This codes for CASSLVHGGMRFTDTQYF.

CDR3 sequence reads: CASSRVGSDRGEQFF. In DNA form, the CDR3 reads TGTGCCAGCAGTCGAGTCGGGAGCGATAGGGGTGAGCAGTTCTTC. This chain uses TRBV6-5 with TRBJ2-1; D possibly corresponds to TRBD2 (6 bases). The CDR3 has 15 amino acids. Germline loops: CDR1 MNHEY, CDR2 SVGAGI. Trimming removed 5 bases at V and 9 bases at J, with 20 bases between.

Concerning this clone itself: The germline gene is not matched at one end of the junction; a read error may be the cause. V usage is TRBV7-2 and J usage is TRBJ2-7; 8 bases are shared with TRBD2. The CDR3 is made up of 15 amino acids. In germline, CDR1 is SGHTA, CDR2 FQGNSA. The chain's CDR3 is CASSRSSGKSYEQHF. The CDR3 coding sequence is TGTGCCAGCAGCCGTAGTAGCGGGAAGTCCTACGAGCAGCACTTC.

This clone has just one count. Its ends do not fully match the called genes, so a read error is possible. This chain links TRBV27 with TRBJ1-3; D unclear. CDR3 size: 13 residues. The V gene's germline CDR1 is MNHEY and CDR2 SMNVEV (reference sequence). CDR3 bases: TGTGCCAGCAGTCTATCTACGGGGAACACCATATATTTT. Translation: CASSLSTGNTIYF.

V gene TRBV7-9 combines with J gene TRBJ1-1, with a weak D call TRBD1 (6 bases). V shed 2 bases and J shed 4 bases, with 14 bases lying between them. This CDR3 comprises 15 residues. Germline loops: CDR1 SEHNR, CDR2 FQNEAQ (reference sequence). CDR3 sequence: CASSLSRGAITEAFF. The DNA for the CDR3 is TGTGCCAGCAGCTTAAGCAGGGGTGCGATCACTGAAGCTTTCTTT.

This clone was detected once. V usage is TRBV7-2 and J usage is TRBJ1-5; D not certain. V lost 5 bases and J 11 bases, leaving 13 bases between the germline ends. Germline V CDR1 and CDR2: SGHTA, FQGNSA. There are 12 residues in the CDR3. Here the CDR3 DNA reads TGTGCCAGCAGCGCCGGACTCCCGACCCAGCATTTT. Protein: CASSAGLPTQHF.

This chain links TRBV28 with TRBJ1-4, with D possibly TRBD1 on 6 matching bases. Germline V gives CDR1 MDHEN, CDR2 SYDVKM. This CDR3 contains 16 residues. Trimming left V 6 bases short and J 0 bases short, with 14 bases between. DNA for the CDR3: TGTGCCAGCAGCCCTCGACAGGTTGCAACTAATGAAAAACTGTTTTTT. This sequence encodes CASSPRQVATNEKLFF.

This chain joins TRBV5-3 and TRBJ1-5; D not resolved. TRBV5-3 is reported as an ORF; its role is uncertain. CDR3 length equals 11 residues. Deletions cut 4 bases from V and 7 bases from J, with 6 bases between. The chain's CDR3 is CARSAGQPQHF. CDR3 in DNA: TGTGCCAGAAGCGCGGGACAGCCCCAGCATTTT.

The rearrangement joins TRBV5-1 to TRBJ2-5; 7 bases align to TRBD1. Trimming cost V 1 base and J 4 bases; bases outside gene matches: 7. Germline CDR1 and CDR2: SGHRS and YFSETQ. CDR3 length: 15 residues. CDR3 nucleotides: TGCGCCAGCAGCTTGAGACAGGGCTTAGGAGAGACCCAGTACTTC. Its protein product is CASSLRQGLGETQYF. Supplemented by reference TRBV5-1 and TRBJ2-5, the full variable domain reads KAGVTQTPRYLIKTRGQQVTLSCSPISGHRSVSWYQQTPGQGLQFLFEYFSETQRNKGNFPGRFSGRQFSNSRSEMNVSTLELGDSALYLCASSLRQGLGETQYFGPGTRLLVL.

This chain uses TRBV2 with TRBJ2-3, with TRBD1 as a possible D gene (5 bases). Per germline, CDR1 SNHLY and CDR2 FYNNEI. The CDR3 is 15 residues long. V dropped 2 bases and J dropped 4 bases, with 13 bases sitting between them. CDR3 protein: CASSEIGARADTQYF. The CDR3 DNA sequence: TGTGCCAGCAGTGAAATTGGGGCCAGGGCAGATACGCAGTATTTT.

The chain joins TRBV4-1 to TRBJ1-5; no definite D call. The germline V gene encodes CDR1 MGHRA and CDR2 YSYEKL. Trimming cost V 4 bases and J 3 bases, with 7 bases left between them. The CDR3 sequence is 13 residues long. The CDR3 DNA reads as TGCGCCAGCAGCCTCTACTACAATCAGCCCCAGCATTTT. Its translation is CASSLYYNQPQHF.

This chain links TRBV19 with TRBJ1-3; D is unclear. Trimming left V 4 bases short and J 0 bases short, with 13 bases between. This CDR3 contains 16 residues. Germline CDR1 reads LNHDA; CDR2 reads SQIVND (reference sequence). The CDR3 here is CASSTWAGSSGNTIYF. DNA for the CDR3: TGTGCCAGTAGTACCTGGGCAGGCAGCTCTGGAAACACCATATATTTT.

CDR3 loop: CASSPDRLNEKLFF. The CDR3 nucleotides are TGTGCCAGCAGTCCGGACAGACTGAATGAAAAACTGTTTTTT. The chain joins TRBV2 to TRBJ1-4; D perhaps matches TRBD1 (6 bases). Germline-derived CDR1 and CDR2 are SNHLY and FYNNEI. The CDR3 loop spans 14 amino acids. Trimming removed 5 bases from V and 5 bases from J, with 12 bases in between.

The chain recombines TRBV21-1 with TRBJ1-1; TRBD1 reflects the table's D call only, with no check against the DNA. TRBV21-1 is a documented pseudogene. The CDR3 totals 15 residues. CDR3 coding DNA: TGTGCCAGCAGCAAAGAGCAGGGGGCTAACACTGAAGCTTTCTTT. Its translation is CASSKEQGANTEAFF.

This CDR3 is CASSDRASTGIVAFF. The CDR3 nucleotides are TGTGCCAGCAGTGATCGCGCATCGACAGGGATTGTGGCTTTCTTT. V usage is TRBV6-1 and J usage is TRBJ1-1; TRBD1 matches at 7 bases. There are 15 residues in the CDR3. Germline assignment: CDR1 MNHNS and CDR2 SASEGT. V shed 3 bases, J shed 11 bases, and the junction held 15 bases outside the gene matches.

This chain joins TRBV27 and TRBJ1-4; 9 bases agree with TRBD1. The CDR3 contains 17 residues. Germline V gene data show CDR1 as MNHEY and CDR2 as SMNVEV (reference sequence). Trimming cost V 4 bases and J 8 bases; bases outside gene matches: 14. The CDR3 bases are TGTGCCAGCAGTTCCATCGGGGCCGGGACAGGGAGCGAAAAACTGTTTTTT. Amino acid sequence: CASSSIGAGTGSEKLFF.

This clone was seen a single time. CDR3 protein: CASRSYRDSHNEQFF. Written as DNA, the CDR3 is TGTGCCAGCAGGTCCTACCGGGACAGTCACAATGAGCAGTTCTTC. This chain uses TRBV11-2 with TRBJ2-1; 7 bases agree with TRBD1. Trimming at V came to 6 bases and at J to 5 bases, leaving 10 bases not matched to a gene. The CDR3 is made up of 15 amino acids. Germline loops: CDR1 SGHAT, CDR2 FQNNGV.

This clone was observed a handful of times. Other DNA sequences in the sample encode the same CDR3. The J gene is TRBJ2-3, the V gene TRBV5-1; D is possibly TRBD2 (5 bases). Trimming pared 4 bases from V and 0 bases from J, leaving 6 bases between. This CDR3 is built from 13 residues. The germline V gene has CDR1 SGHRS and CDR2 YFSETQ. CDR3 residues: CASSSGSTDTQYF. The CDR3 bases are TGCGCCAGCAGCAGCGGTAGCACAGATACGCAGTATTTT.

This clone has a single count. The rearrangement joins TRBV6-1 to TRBJ1-6, with D perhaps TRBD1 (6 bases). Between the trimmed V and J ends, which lost 6 bases and 7 bases, there was a span of 10 bases. Germline CDR1 and CDR2: MNHNS and SASEGT. This CDR3 is 13 amino acids long. CDR3 bases: TGTGCCAGCAGAACAACAGGGAATTCACCCCTCCACTTT. Translating gives CASRTTGNSPLHF.

This sequence joins TRBV28 and TRBJ2-7, with 7 bases fitting TRBD1. Losses at the gene ends were 5 bases for V and 7 bases for J; bases not matched to a gene: 8. The CDR3 is 13 residues long. Germline-derived CDR1 and CDR2 are MDHEN and SYDVKM. The CDR3: CASSPQGVGEQYF. CDR3 coding DNA: TGTGCCAGCAGTCCTCAGGGGGTGGGGGAGCAGTACTTC.

V gene TRBV2 combines with J gene TRBJ2-3; D is unclear. The CDR3 contains 16 residues. Trimming took off 0 bases at V and 3 bases at J, with 13 bases between the two ends. In germline, CDR1 is SNHLY, CDR2 FYNNEI. Here the CDR3 DNA reads TGTGCCAGCAGTGAAGCGCTTGGTCCGGGTACAGATACGCAGTATTTT. Protein sequence: CASSEALGPGTDTQYF.

V usage is TRBV14 and J usage is TRBJ2-5; D perhaps matches TRBD1 (6 bases). This CDR3 spans 14 amino acids. V lost 1 base to trimming and J lost 5 bases, with 11 bases between them. Germline V gene sequence: CDR1 SGHDN, CDR2 FVKESK. The chain's CDR3 is CASSQVGAWETQYF. The CDR3 nucleotides are TGTGCCAGCAGCCAAGTGGGGGCTTGGGAGACCCAGTACTTC.

The chain has TRBV28 and TRBJ2-7; 8 bases are a match to TRBD2. Germline CDR1 is MDHEN and CDR2 is SYDVKM. This CDR3 is 15 amino acids long. The trim removed 5 bases at V and 0 bases at J, leaving 6 bases unmatched. CDR3 DNA sequence: TGTGCCAGCAGTCCCGGGGGGGGAAGCTCCTACGAGCAGTACTTC. Amino acids: CASSPGGGSSYEQYF.

This chain connects TRBV2 to TRBJ2-7; TRBD1 aligns across 7 bases. Germline V gene data show CDR1 as SNHLY and CDR2 as FYNNEI. With V trimmed by 6 bases and J by 4 bases, 6 bases remained unmatched. The CDR3 spans 13 residues. This CDR3 reads CASSGQDRYEQYF. DNA of the CDR3: TGTGCCAGCAGCGGACAGGACCGATACGAGCAGTACTTC.

The gene calls are TRBV4-3 and TRBJ1-2, with 9 nucleotides matching TRBD1. V was clipped by 3 bases and J by 5 bases; unmatched bases: 10. Germline V gene data show CDR1 as LGHNA and CDR2 as YSLEER. The CDR3 runs 16 residues. For the CDR3, the DNA is TGCGCCAGCAGCCAGGGACAGGGAGTTTTTGGGTATGGCTACACCTTC. Translating it yields CASSQGQGVFGYGYTF.

The rearrangement uses TRBV7-8 and TRBJ2-7, with 9 nucleotides matching TRBD1. This CDR3 spans 16 amino acids. CDR1 SGHVS and CDR2 FQNEAQ come from the germline V gene. Unmatched junction bases numbered 9, after V lost 3 bases and J lost 3 bases. The CDR3 sequence: CASSFTGTGKDYEQYF. The CDR3 region has the DNA TGTGCCAGCAGCTTCACCGGGACAGGGAAGGACTACGAGCAGTACTTC.

The chain links TRBV7-8 to TRBJ2-3; 7 bases are shared with TRBD2. Germline assignment: CDR1 SGHVS and CDR2 FQNEAQ. The J segment lost 2 bases and the V segment lost 2 bases, leaving 16 bases of the junction unmatched. The CDR3 contains 19 residues. Here the CDR3 reads CASSLLYGRTRSPTDTQYF. Here the CDR3 DNA reads TGTGCCAGCAGCTTACTGTACGGGAGGACCCGTTCCCCCACAGATACGCAGTATTTT.